One T cell receptor (beta chain) is described in this entry. Its matching antigen is unknown. With 4 bases clipped from V and 5 bases from J, the junction kept 5 bases outside the gene matches. CDR3 length equals 15 residues. Per germline, CDR1 SGHTA and CDR2 FQGTGA. This entry belongs to a study of early stage breast cancer tumors. The study, taken as a whole, reports: Tumors had approximately 2.5-fold higher T cell density than normal breast.

Each sample had two DNA replicates, approximately 0.52 ug blood or around 1.6 ug tissue. Some clones are missing from TCRdb's copy, which holds only in-frame ones; the method was immunoSEQ multiplex PCR. This sample has 25,000 to 35,000 clones; just under 75% occur once, and the top ten carry about 4.5%. This chain uses TRBV7-3 with TRBJ2-2; 9 bases are shared with TRBD2. The sequence derives from a person aged 40 to 49 with breast cancer. Sample: blood. The CDR3 DNA sequence: TGTGCCAGCAGCTATAGCGGGAGCGATACCGGGGAGCTGTTTTTT. Translating it yields CASSYSGSDTGELFF.